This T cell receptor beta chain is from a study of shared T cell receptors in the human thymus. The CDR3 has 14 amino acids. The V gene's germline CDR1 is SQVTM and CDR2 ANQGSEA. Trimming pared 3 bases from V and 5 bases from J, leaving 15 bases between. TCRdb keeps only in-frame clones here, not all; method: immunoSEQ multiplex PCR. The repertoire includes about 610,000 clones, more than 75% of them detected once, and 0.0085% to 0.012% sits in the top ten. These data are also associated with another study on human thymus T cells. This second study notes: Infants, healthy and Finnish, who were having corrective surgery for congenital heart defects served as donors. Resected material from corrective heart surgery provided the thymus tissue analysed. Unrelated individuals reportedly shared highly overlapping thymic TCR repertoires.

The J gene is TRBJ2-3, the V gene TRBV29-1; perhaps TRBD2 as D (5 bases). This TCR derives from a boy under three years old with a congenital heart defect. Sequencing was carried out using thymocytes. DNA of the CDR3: TGCAGCGTTGATTTGAGGGCCTGGAAAGATACGCAGTATTTT. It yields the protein CSVDLRAWKDTQYF.